Listed below are T cell receptor beta chains from one sample, sequenced in a study of cytomegalovirus exposure and HLA in healthy donors. Profiled with immunoSEQ multiplex PCR; TCRdb holds only in-frame clones, not every one. Of about 44,000 clones in the sample, around 90% are singletons; the top ten hold around 8%. The sequencing input was PBMCs. These TCRs come from a woman aged 40 to 49 in good health and CMV-seropositive. Both conserved end residues are part of each CDR3. The D gene is left open where the match is weak. Clone size is given for some rows only: seen once, a few or many times, or a class if the clone is expanded.

size	V	J	D	DNA	CDR3
.	TRBV14	TRBJ1-2	.	TGTGCCAGCAGCCCGGGGTTGAGGGACTATGGCTACACCTTC	CASSPGLRDYGYTF
.	TRBV29-1	TRBJ1-1	TRBD1	TGCAGCGTTTCTCCCGGGACAGGCCAGAACACTGAAGCTTTCTTT	CSVSPGTGQNTEAFF
few	TRBV2	TRBJ2-7	TRBD1	TGTGCCAGCAGTGACGGTACAGGGGTAGGGTACGAGCAGTACTTC	CASSDGTGVGYEQYF
once	TRBV7-6	TRBJ1-5	.	TGTGCCAGCAGCTTAGGGGCGGGTGGGAGCAATCAGCCCCAGCATTTT	CASSLGAGGSNQPQHF
.	TRBV5-1	TRBJ2-1	.	TGCGCCAGCAGCTATCCGGGACTTTACAATGAGCAGTTCTTC	CASSYPGLYNEQFF
.	TRBV5-6	TRBJ2-1	TRBD2	TGTGCCAGCAGCACCGGGACTACCTCCTACAATGAGCAGTTCTTC	CASSTGTTSYNEQFF
.	TRBV30	TRBJ2-5	.	TGTGCCTGGAGCGGGGGTCGAATTCAAGAGACCCAGTACTTC	CAWSGGRIQETQYF
.	TRBV5-6	TRBJ2-5	TRBD2	TGTGCCAGCAGCTTGACGGGACTAGCGGAGGGGGGAAGACAAGAGACCCAGTACTTC	CASSLTGLAEGGRQETQYF
.	TRBV19	TRBJ2-7	TRBD1	TGTGCCAGTAGTATAGACGGACAGGGGGGCGAGCAGTACTTC	CASSIDGQGGEQYF
.	TRBV7-8	TRBJ1-4	.	TGTGCCAGCACCCCGGACAACAGCCTGAAAAAACTGTTTTTT	CASTPDNSLKKLFF
.	TRBV19	TRBJ2-7	TRBD1	TGTGCCAGTGGGGGACAGTTCTCCTACGAGCAGTACTTC	CASGGQFSYEQYF
.	TRBV19	TRBJ1-4	TRBD1	TGTGCCAGTAAGGACAGGGAGGGAAAACTGTTTTTT	CASKDREGKLFF
.	TRBV19	TRBJ1-5	.	TGTGCCAGTAGTATTTTGGCTAGCAATCAGCCCCAGCATTTT	CASSILASNQPQHF
.	TRBV11-2	TRBJ1-4	TRBD1	TGTGCCAGCAGCTTGGGTGACAGGGATAATGAAAAACTGTTTTTT	CASSLGDRDNEKLFF
.	TRBV7-9	TRBJ2-6	.	TGTGCCAGCAGCTTCACCTACAGCTCTGGGGCCAACGTCCTGACTTTC	CASSFTYSSGANVLTF
.	TRBV5-1	TRBJ2-1	.	TGCGCCAGCAGCTTGGCCCTAGAGGGGCAGTTCTTC	CASSLALEGQFF
.	TRBV5-1	TRBJ1-1	.	TGCGCCAGCAGCCCCGGGAACCTGAACACTGAAGCTTTCTTT	CASSPGNLNTEAFF
.	TRBV7-6	TRBJ2-7	.	TGTGCCAGCAGTCCACAGGAAAACTCCTACGAGCAGTACTTC	CASSPQENSYEQYF
.	TRBV21-1	TRBJ1-2	.	TGTGCCAGCAGCAAGGCAGTTTATGGCTACACCTTC	CASSKAVYGYTF
.	TRBV11-2	TRBJ2-2	.	TGTGCCAGCAGCTTCAGGGGTATCGGGGAGCTGTTTTTT	CASSFRGIGELFF
.	TRBV9	TRBJ2-1	TRBD1	TGTGCCAGCAGCGGACAACAGGGGATCGGTGAGCAGTTCTTC	CASSGQQGIGEQFF
.	TRBV7-6	TRBJ2-7	TRBD2	TGTGCCAGCAGCTTAGCGGCGAGCGGGAGTGGCGACGAGCAGTACTTC	CASSLAASGSGDEQYF